Listed below are T cell receptor beta chains from one sample, sequenced in a study of CD8+ T cells in alopecia areata. Here immunoSEQ multiplex PCR was the method, and the copy in TCRdb shows in-frame clones only, minus some. This sample carries about 120,000 clones, more than 30% of them seen once, and the ten largest clones take approximately 3.1%. The sequencing sample was made of CD4+ T cells sorted from blood. These receptors were obtained from a human donor with alopecia areata. CDR3s include the opening cysteine and the closing phenylalanine or tryptophan. D genes are given only for firm matches. Clone size is shown for a subset of rows, as once, few, many or a class of expanded clone.

D gene: NA
V gene: TRBV6-6
clone size: NA
J gene: TRBJ2-7
CDR3 protein: CASSSRYEQYF
CDR3 DNA: TGTGCCAGCAGTTCCCGATACGAGCAGTACTTC

D gene: TRBD1
V gene: TRBV2
clone size: NA
J gene: TRBJ2-7
CDR3 protein: CASSAWGQGHYEQYF
CDR3 DNA: TGTGCCAGCAGTGCGTGGGGACAGGGCCACTACGAGCAGTACTTC

D gene: NA
V gene: TRBV29-1
clone size: NA
J gene: TRBJ1-1
CDR3 protein: CSVAGRMNTEAFF
CDR3 DNA: TGCAGCGTCGCGGGACGGATGAACACTGAAGCTTTCTTT

D gene: NA
V gene: TRBV29-1
clone size: NA
J gene: TRBJ2-1
CDR3 protein: CSADLQGYNEQFF
CDR3 DNA: TGCAGCGCCGATCTACAGGGATACAATGAGCAGTTCTTC

D gene: NA
V gene: TRBV29-1
clone size: few
J gene: TRBJ2-2
CDR3 protein: CSVGGTSLGTGELFF
CDR3 DNA: TGCAGCGTTGGGGGGACATCTCTAGGAACCGGGGAGCTGTTTTTT

D gene: NA
V gene: TRBV7-8
clone size: few
J gene: TRBJ2-7
CDR3 protein: CASRGAGSYEQYF
CDR3 DNA: TGTGCCAGCAGGGGAGCTGGATCCTACGAGCAGTACTTC

D gene: NA
V gene: TRBV5-1
clone size: NA
J gene: TRBJ2-3
CDR3 protein: CASSLAGKPGGTDTQYF
CDR3 DNA: TGCGCCAGCAGCTTGGCCGGCAAGCCGGGAGGCACAGATACGCAGTATTTT

D gene: NA
V gene: TRBV11-2
clone size: NA
J gene: TRBJ2-5
CDR3 protein: CASSLDGQRAGETQYF
CDR3 DNA: TGTGCCAGCAGCTTAGATGGCCAAAGAGCGGGTGAGACCCAGTACTTC

D gene: TRBD2
V gene: TRBV6-5
clone size: NA
J gene: TRBJ2-5
CDR3 protein: CASSYVAGYQETQYF
CDR3 DNA: TGTGCCAGCAGTTACGTAGCGGGGTACCAAGAGACCCAGTACTTC

D gene: TRBD1
V gene: TRBV19
clone size: NA
J gene: TRBJ2-7
CDR3 protein: CASSPGQGFYEQYF
CDR3 DNA: TGTGCCAGTAGTCCCGGACAGGGGTTTTACGAGCAGTACTTC

D gene: NA
V gene: TRBV21-1
clone size: few
J gene: TRBJ2-7
CDR3 protein: CASSKEEGAYEQYF
CDR3 DNA: TGTGCCAGCAGCAAAGAGGAGGGGGCTTACGAGCAGTACTTC

D gene: NA
V gene: TRBV27
clone size: NA
J gene: TRBJ2-1
CDR3 protein: CASKLERTSGYNEQFF
CDR3 DNA: TGTGCCAGCAAACTTGAAAGGACTTCCGGATACAATGAGCAGTTCTTC

D gene: TRBD2
V gene: TRBV23-1
clone size: many
J gene: TRBJ2-7
CDR3 protein: CASSQVPGRSSYEQYF
CDR3 DNA: TGCGCCAGCAGTCAAGTACCCGGGAGGAGCTCCTACGAGCAGTACTTC

D gene: NA
V gene: TRBV7-2
clone size: NA
J gene: TRBJ2-5
CDR3 protein: CASSLSVGPGGTQYF
CDR3 DNA: TGTGCCAGCAGCTTAAGTGTTGGTCCTGGGGGGACCCAGTACTTC

D gene: NA
V gene: TRBV7-2
clone size: few
J gene: TRBJ2-3
CDR3 protein: CASSLERRSTDTQYF
CDR3 DNA: TGTGCCAGCAGCTTAGAACGACGGAGCACAGATACGCAGTATTTT

D gene: NA
V gene: TRBV5-1
clone size: NA
J gene: TRBJ2-3
CDR3 protein: CASYTGQGTDTQYF
CDR3 DNA: TGCGCCAGCTACACGGGCCAGGGCACAGATACGCAGTATTTT

D gene: NA
V gene: TRBV5-1
clone size: few
J gene: TRBJ2-7
CDR3 protein: CASSYEQYF
CDR3 DNA: TGCGCCAGCAGCTACGAGCAGTACTTC

D gene: NA
V gene: TRBV29-1
clone size: few
J gene: TRBJ2-1
CDR3 protein: CSAPGTANNEQFF
CDR3 DNA: TGCAGCGCCCCCGGGACGGCCAACAATGAGCAGTTCTTC

D gene: NA
V gene: TRBV7-8
clone size: few
J gene: TRBJ2-7
CDR3 protein: CASSLVGGAYEQYF
CDR3 DNA: TGTGCCAGCAGCTTAGTCGGCGGGGCCTACGAGCAGTACTTC

D gene: NA
V gene: TRBV10-3
clone size: few
J gene: TRBJ1-5
CDR3 protein: CATGDTDQPQHF
CDR3 DNA: TGTGCCACCGGAGACACTGATCAGCCCCAGCATTTT

D gene: NA
V gene: TRBV15
clone size: NA
J gene: TRBJ2-3
CDR3 protein: CATSRYTDTQYF
CDR3 DNA: TGTGCCACCAGCAGATACACAGATACGCAGTATTTT

D gene: NA
V gene: TRBV20-1
clone size: NA
J gene: TRBJ2-5
CDR3 protein: CSGRGGETQYF
CDR3 DNA: TGCAGTGGACGGGGCGGAGAGACCCAGTACTTC

D gene: NA
V gene: TRBV29-1
clone size: NA
J gene: TRBJ1-1
CDR3 protein: CSVASGTLRSTEAFF
CDR3 DNA: TGCAGCGTTGCGTCAGGGACCCTCCGTTCCACTGAAGCTTTCTTT

D gene: NA
V gene: TRBV18
clone size: few
J gene: TRBJ1-1
CDR3 protein: CASSPSDRNTEAFF
CDR3 DNA: TGTGCCAGCTCACCTTCAGACCGAAACACTGAAGCTTTCTTT

D gene: NA
V gene: TRBV4-3
clone size: NA
J gene: TRBJ2-1
CDR3 protein: CASSPLSGSYNEQFF
CDR3 DNA: TGCGCCAGCAGCCCCCTATCGGGCTCCTACAATGAGCAGTTCTTC

D gene: NA
V gene: TRBV28
clone size: few
J gene: TRBJ2-2
CDR3 protein: CASSQWVGGLELFF
CDR3 DNA: TGTGCCAGCAGTCAGTGGGTCGGAGGGCTGGAGCTGTTTTTT

D gene: NA
V gene: TRBV7-2
clone size: NA
J gene: TRBJ2-7
CDR3 protein: CASSLWEYEQYF
CDR3 DNA: TGTGCCAGCAGCTTATGGGAATACGAGCAGTACTTC